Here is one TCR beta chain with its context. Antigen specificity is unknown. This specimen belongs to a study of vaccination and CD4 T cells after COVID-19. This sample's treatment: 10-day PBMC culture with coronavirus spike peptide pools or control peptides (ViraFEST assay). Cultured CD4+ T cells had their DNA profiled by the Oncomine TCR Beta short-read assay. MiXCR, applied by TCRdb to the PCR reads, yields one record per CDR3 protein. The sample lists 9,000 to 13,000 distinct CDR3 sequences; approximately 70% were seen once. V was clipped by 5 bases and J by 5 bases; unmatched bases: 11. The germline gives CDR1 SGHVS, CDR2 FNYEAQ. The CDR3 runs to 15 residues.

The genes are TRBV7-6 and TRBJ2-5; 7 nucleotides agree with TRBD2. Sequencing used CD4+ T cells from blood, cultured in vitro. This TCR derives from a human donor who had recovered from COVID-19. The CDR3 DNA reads TGTGCCAGCAGCCCAAACCTAGCGGTCGGGGAGACCCAGTACTTC. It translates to CASSPNLAVGETQYF.